This T cell receptor (beta chain) was identified during a study of T cells in Graves' hyperthyroidism and ophthalmopathy. Amplification of TCR beta CDR3 regions used RNA as the template. The HTBI set primed first-round TCR CDR3 RT-PCR. A single record per CDR3 protein comes from TCRdb applying MiXCR to the multiplex PCR reads. The data show 600,000 to 700,000 distinct CDR3 sequences, 45% seen once. In its sample, this clonotype was seen many times. Its specificity is not known. Findings and caveats of the study: Model-based prediction identified ophthalmopathy a median approximately 6.2 months prior to its onset. Among thyroid clonotypes expanded above 0.001, most also appeared in blood.

The V gene's germline CDR1 is SGHTA and CDR2 FQGTGA. The CDR3 is 16 amino acids. With 5 bases clipped from V and 2 bases from J, the junction kept 7 bases outside the gene matches. Patients having uncontrolled infection, another autoimmune disease, pregnancy or lactation were not included. The V and J genes are TRBV7-3 and TRBJ1-2; 11 bases line up with TRBD1. The receptor was derived from an adult man with Graves' disease, either hyperthyroidism or ophthalmopathy (not recorded which). The sample consisted of peripheral blood or thyroid tissue (not recorded which). Here the CDR3 DNA reads TGTGCCAGCAGCCCAGAGGGACAGGGGGGGAACTATGGCTACACCTTC. The encoded protein is CASSPEGQGGNYGYTF.